These 15 T cell receptor beta chains came from one sample sequenced in a study of response to subunit inactivated influenza vaccine. TCRdb used MiXCR to reprocess the RT-PCR reads, holding one entry per CDR3 protein. The sample includes 150,000 to 200,000 distinct CDR3 sequences, 9.2% of them seen just once. Sample: non-naive T cells sorted from PBMCs, taken on the day of vaccination. The receptors stem from a man aged 50-60 years who received an inactivated influenza vaccine.

This chain uses TRBV20-1 with TRBJ2-3, with unresolved D. CDR3 length: 13 residues. Trimming pared 3 bases from V and 2 bases from J, leaving 9 bases between. The germline V gene encodes CDR1 DFQATT and CDR2 SNEGSKA (reference sequence). CDR3 sequence: CSASPPNTDTQYF. CDR3 bases: TGCAGTGCTAGTCCCCCTAACACAGATACGCAGTATTTT.

As to this clonotype: It may be a read error: a sequence one base away is much more abundant. The chain couples TRBV11-2 to TRBJ2-2; weak D call: TRBD2 (5 bases). Germline-derived CDR1 and CDR2 are SGHAT and FQNNGV. This CDR3 spans 15 amino acids. CDR3 nucleotide sequence: TGTGCCAGCAGCTTAGAGGCCAGCCCCACCGGGGAGCTGCTTTTT. It codes for CASSLEASPTGELLF.

The CDR3 loop is CASSPTTGSSTDTQYF. CDR3 sequence (DNA): TGTGCCAGCAGTCCTACGACAGGCTCTAGCACAGATACGCAGTATTTT. This chain uses TRBV12-3 or TRBV12-4 with TRBJ2-3; D is perhaps TRBD1 (6 bases). With 5 bases removed from V and 0 bases from J, the gap between germline ends came to 15 bases. The CDR3 consists of 16 residues.

The gene calls are TRBV9 and TRBJ2-1, with D perhaps given as TRBD1 or TRBD2 (5 bases each). The CDR3 has 16 amino acids. Germline V gene sequence: CDR1 SGDLS, CDR2 YYNGEE. The V gene lost 4 bases and the J gene lost 0 bases, with 14 bases spanning the gap. The CDR3 bases are TGTGCCAGCAGCTTGGACATAGCGAGCTCCTACAATGAGCAGTTCTTC. This translates into CASSLDIASSYNEQFF.

This clonotype was recorded many times. The chain employs TRBV27 and TRBJ2-7, with a possible D match to TRBD1 (6 bases). Trimming removed 4 bases at V and 1 base at J, with 14 bases between. CDR1 MNHEY and CDR2 SMNVEV come from the germline V gene (reference sequence). CDR3 length: 15 residues. Here the CDR3 DNA reads TGTGCCAGCAGTTCGGACCCAGGGGAATCCTACGAGCAGTACTTC. Translation: CASSSDPGESYEQYF.

The chain is built from TRBV5-6 and TRBJ1-1; no reliable D call. The V end was cut by 2 bases, the J end by 6 bases, with 17 bases between. CDR1 and CDR2 from the germline V gene are SGHDT and YYEEEE. The CDR3 runs to 15 residues. CDR3 DNA: TGTGCCAGCAGCTTTCCAAATACGGGGTCCTCTGAAGCTTTCTTT. This translates into CASSFPNTGSSEAFF.

This clonotype was counted many times. In DNA form, the CDR3 reads TGTGCCAGCTTTGCCTTTAACACTGAAGCTTTCTTT. Its translation: CASFAFNTEAFF. V and J are TRBV7-9 and TRBJ1-1, with D hard to call. This CDR3 spans 12 amino acids. V lost 8 bases and J lost 2, with 9 bases in between. Germline-derived CDR1 and CDR2 are SEHNR and FQNEAQ (reference sequence).

The CDR3 DNA sequence: TGTGCCAGCAGTGTTGGGAGGGAAACTGGGGCCAACGTCCTGACTTTC. This gives the protein CASSVGRETGANVLTF. J is TRBJ2-6 and V is TRBV6-1; 7 bases are a match to TRBD2. The CDR3 covers 16 residues. Unmatched junction bases numbered 5, after V lost 4 bases and J lost 2 bases. Germline loops: CDR1 MNHNS, CDR2 SASEGT.

This clonotype appeared a few times. This chain uses TRBV20-1 with TRBJ2-7, with D unclear. CDR1 and CDR2 from the germline V gene are DFQATT and SNEGSKA (reference sequence). CDR3 length equals 16 residues. Trimming took off 0 bases at V and 2 bases at J, with 17 bases between the two ends. CDR3 residues: CSARDRRTSATYEQYF. The CDR3 DNA follows: TGCAGTGCTAGAGATCGAAGAACCAGTGCTACCTACGAGCAGTACTTC.

This clonotype was observed a handful of times. V is TRBV20-1 and J is TRBJ2-1, with 9 bases that match TRBD1. V trimming: 2 bases; J trimming: 4 bases; junction bases outside the gene matches: 3. The CDR3 has 14 residues. From germline, CDR1 is DFQATT and CDR2 SNEGSKA (reference sequence). DNA of the CDR3: TGCAGTGCTAGACCCGGGACAGGGTACAATGAGCAGTTCTTC. Translation: CSARPGTGYNEQFF.

This clonotype was seen a handful of times. This chain joins TRBV7-6 and TRBJ2-1, with 9 bases matching TRBD2. V trimming: 2 bases; J trimming: 0 bases; junction bases outside the gene matches: 8. Per germline, CDR1 SGHVS and CDR2 FNYEAQ. This CDR3 is 18 amino acids long. Written as DNA, the CDR3 is TGTGCCAGCAGCTTATTGAGCGGGGGGATGAGCTCCTACAATGAGCAGTTCTTC. This gives the protein CASSLLSGGMSSYNEQFF. The full variable domain, its missing parts supplied by reference TRBV7-6 and TRBJ2-1, is GAGVSQSPRYKVTKRGQDVALRCDPISGHVSLYWYRQALGQGPEFLTYFNYEAQQDKSGLPNDRFSAERPEGSISTLTIQRTEQRDSAMYRCASSLLSGGMSSYNEQFFGPGTRLTVL.

The chain couples TRBV28 to TRBJ2-1; 12 positions agree with TRBD1. The CDR3 is 13 amino acids. Germline V gene data show CDR1 as MDHEN and CDR2 as SYDVKM. After removal of 8 bases from V and 10 bases from J, the junction contained 6 bases not matched to a gene. In nucleotides, the CDR3 is TGTGCCAGCCGGGACAGGGGGCGCGGGGAGCAGTTCTTC. Its translation is CASRDRGRGEQFF.

In its sample, this clonotype was seen a few times. CDR3 bases: TGTGCCATCAAGGGAGGGTTTGACACTGAAGCTTTCTTT. Translated: CAIKGGFDTEAFF. This chain links TRBV10-3 with TRBJ1-1; unclear D gene. Trimming pared 7 bases from V and 3 bases from J, leaving 12 bases between. In germline, CDR1 is ENHRY, CDR2 SYGVKD. The CDR3 has 13 residues.

The rearrangement uses TRBV11-2 and TRBJ1-2; 9 bases match TRBD1. Germline V CDR1 and CDR2: SGHAT, FQNNGV. Trimming cost V 5 bases and J 2 bases; bases outside gene matches: 18. The CDR3 spans 19 residues. The CDR3, as DNA: TGTGCCAGCAGCCCTGCCCCCTACAGGGGGCGACGGGAGAACTATGGCTACACCTTC. Protein sequence: CASSPAPYRGRRENYGYTF.

The chain links TRBV20-1 to TRBJ2-7; TRBD1 or TRBD2 may be the D gene (5 bases each). V was clipped by 6 bases and J by 5 bases, with 17 bases between them. This CDR3 region has 13 residues. The V gene's germline CDR1 is DFQATT and CDR2 SNEGSKA (reference sequence). CDR3 bases: TGCAGTGCGCCCGGGACCGCCGGCCACGAGCAGTACTTC. Translated: CSAPGTAGHEQYF.